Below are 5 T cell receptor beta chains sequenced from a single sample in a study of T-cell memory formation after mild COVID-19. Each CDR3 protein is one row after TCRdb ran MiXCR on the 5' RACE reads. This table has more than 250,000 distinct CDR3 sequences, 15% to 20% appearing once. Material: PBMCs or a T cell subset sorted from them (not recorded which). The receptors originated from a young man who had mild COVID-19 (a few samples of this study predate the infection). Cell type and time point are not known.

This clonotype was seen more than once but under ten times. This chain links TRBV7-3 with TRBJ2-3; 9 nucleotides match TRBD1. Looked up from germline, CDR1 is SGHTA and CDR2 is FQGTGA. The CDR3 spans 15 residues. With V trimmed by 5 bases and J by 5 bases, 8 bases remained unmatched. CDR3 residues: CASSGTGTGKDTQYF. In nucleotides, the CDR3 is TGTGCCAGCAGCGGGACAGGGACTGGAAAAGATACGCAGTATTTT.

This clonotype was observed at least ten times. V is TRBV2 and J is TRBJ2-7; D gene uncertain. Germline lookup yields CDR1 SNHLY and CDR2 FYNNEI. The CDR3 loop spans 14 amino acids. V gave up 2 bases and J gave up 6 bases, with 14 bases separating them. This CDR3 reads CASSEYGARVEQYF. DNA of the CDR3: TGTGCCAGCAGTGAATATGGCGCTAGGGTCGAGCAGTACTTC.

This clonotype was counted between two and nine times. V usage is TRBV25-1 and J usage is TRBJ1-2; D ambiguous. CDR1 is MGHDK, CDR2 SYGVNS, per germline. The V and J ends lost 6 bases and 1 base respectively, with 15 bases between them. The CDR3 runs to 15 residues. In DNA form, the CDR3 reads TGTGCCAGCAGCCCCGGGATATATAATAACTATGGCTACACCTTC. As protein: CASSPGIYNNYGYTF.

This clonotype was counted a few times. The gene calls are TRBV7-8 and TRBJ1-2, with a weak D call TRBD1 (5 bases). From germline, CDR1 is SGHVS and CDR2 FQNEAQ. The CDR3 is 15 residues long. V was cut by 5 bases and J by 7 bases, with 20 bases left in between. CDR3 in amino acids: CASSPEAGRVVGYTF. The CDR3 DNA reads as TGTGCCAGCAGCCCGGAGGCAGGGAGGGTTGTTGGCTACACCTTC.

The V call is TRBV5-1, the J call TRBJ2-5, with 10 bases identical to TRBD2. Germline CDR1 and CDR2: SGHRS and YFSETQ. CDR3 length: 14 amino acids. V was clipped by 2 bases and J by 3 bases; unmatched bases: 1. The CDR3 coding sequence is TGCGCCAGCAGCTTCCTAGCGGGGGAAGAGACCCAGTACTTC. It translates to CASSFLAGEETQYF.